Listed below are T cell receptor beta chains from one sample, sequenced in a study of blood T cell repertoires in COVID-19. Here immunoSEQ multiplex PCR was the method, and the copy in TCRdb shows in-frame clones only, minus some. This table holds more than 100,000 clones, just over 70% found once. The sequencing input was peripheral blood. Receptors originate from a human donor with acute or convalescent COVID-19. The donor label of this sample is uncertain. Both conserved end residues are part of each CDR3. The D gene is left open where the match is weak.

cdr3_aa cdr3_length v_call d_call
CASSLRGSPLHF 12 TRBV27 -
CASGPRTVSSYNEQFF 16 TRBV12-5 -
CASSLTGGMLRDYGYTF 17 TRBV3-1/TRBV3-2 TRBD1
CASSPTHAGGAGELFF 16 TRBV3-1/TRBV3-2 TRBD2
CASRTQGVNTEAFF 14 TRBV5-1 TRBD1
CASSLPPPGTGGNEQYF 17 TRBV5-8 TRBD1
CASTPRGAVTDTQYF 15 TRBV19 -
CASSNDRVYQPQHF 14 TRBV21-1 -
CASSPQGLNTEAFF 14 TRBV7-3 -
CASSQGTPLLGYGYTF 16 TRBV7-8 -
CASSQDPMRNPGDNYGYTF 19 TRBV4-1 -
CASSYTGPGSYEQYF 15 TRBV7-9 -